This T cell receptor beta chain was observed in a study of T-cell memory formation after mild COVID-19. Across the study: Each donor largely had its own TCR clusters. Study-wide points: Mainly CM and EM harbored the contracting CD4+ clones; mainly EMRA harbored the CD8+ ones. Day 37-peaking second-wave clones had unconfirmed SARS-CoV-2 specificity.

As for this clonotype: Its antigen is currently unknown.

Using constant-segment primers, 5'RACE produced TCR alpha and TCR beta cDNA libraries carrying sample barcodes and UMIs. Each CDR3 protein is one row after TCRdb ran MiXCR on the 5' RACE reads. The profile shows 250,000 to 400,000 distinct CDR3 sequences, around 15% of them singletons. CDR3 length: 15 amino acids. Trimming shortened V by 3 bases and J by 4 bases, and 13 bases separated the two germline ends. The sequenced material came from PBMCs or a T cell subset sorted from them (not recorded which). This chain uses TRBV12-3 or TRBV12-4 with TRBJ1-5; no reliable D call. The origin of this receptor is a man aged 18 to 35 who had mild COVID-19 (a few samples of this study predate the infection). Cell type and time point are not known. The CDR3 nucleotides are TGTGCCAGCAGTTTGCGGTCTCGGAAGAATCAGCCCCAGCATTTT. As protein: CASSLRSRKNQPQHF.